This TCR beta chain stems from a study of OX40 agonist ivuxolimab in advanced cancers. Overall study: Patients with hepatocellular carcinoma, melanoma, renal cell or head and neck cancer made up the dose-escalation patients.

Trimming cost V 0 bases and J 0 bases, with 10 bases left between them. There are 15 residues in the CDR3. Germline CDR1 is SGHKS and CDR2 is YYEKEE (reference sequence). Sequencing used immunoSEQ multiplex PCR; TCRdb keeps in-frame clones, though not all of them. Here the sample spans 45,000 to 55,000 clones, less than 85% being singletons. This chain connects TRBV5-5 to TRBJ2-7; no definite D call. This receptor was obtained from an adult with an advanced solid tumor such as melanoma, head and neck, liver or kidney cancer. Sequenced material: CD4+ or CD8+ T cells sorted from blood, taken in a trial of the OX40 agonist ivuxolimab. This chain's CDR3 is CASSLAGDFSYEQYF. For the CDR3, the DNA is TGTGCCAGCAGCTTGGCCGGTGATTTCTCCTACGAGCAGTACTTC.